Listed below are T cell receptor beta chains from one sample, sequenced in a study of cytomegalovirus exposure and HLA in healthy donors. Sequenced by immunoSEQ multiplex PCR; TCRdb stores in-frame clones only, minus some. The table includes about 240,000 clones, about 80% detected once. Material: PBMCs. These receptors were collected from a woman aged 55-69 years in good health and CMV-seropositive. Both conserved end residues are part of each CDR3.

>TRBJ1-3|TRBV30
CAWDQTGSPGNTIYF
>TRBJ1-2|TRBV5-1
CASSLVEATNYGYTF
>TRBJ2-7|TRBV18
CASSPQGESYEQYF
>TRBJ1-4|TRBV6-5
CASTAGIREKLFF
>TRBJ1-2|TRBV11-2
CASSLDLAGGHYGHTF
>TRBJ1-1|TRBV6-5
CASSYSILGGPGEAFF
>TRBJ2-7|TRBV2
CASTSQLAGAYEQYF
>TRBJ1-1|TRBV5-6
CASSLWQGLTEAFF
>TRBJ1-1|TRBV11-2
CASSLVGPNTEAFF
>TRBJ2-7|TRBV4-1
CASSQALAGSYEQYF
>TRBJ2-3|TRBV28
CASINAGATDTQYF
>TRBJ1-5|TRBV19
CASSILLLGNQPQHF
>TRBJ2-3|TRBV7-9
CASSPGLAGADTQYF
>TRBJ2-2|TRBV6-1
CAIGTGSNTGELFF
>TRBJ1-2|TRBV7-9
CASSSEEGEGSYGYTF
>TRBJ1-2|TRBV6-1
CASSGLGTGVGYTF
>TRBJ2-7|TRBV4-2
CASSQGPDRDHEQYF
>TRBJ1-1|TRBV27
CASWTVMNTEAFF
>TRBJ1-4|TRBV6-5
CASTGSLGEKLFF
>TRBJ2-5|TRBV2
CASSEEQGGGTSGIQETQYF
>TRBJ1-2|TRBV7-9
CASGKGALGYTF
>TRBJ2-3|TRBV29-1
CSVAGLGTDTQYF
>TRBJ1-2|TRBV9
CASSVEDYGYTF
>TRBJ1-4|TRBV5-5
CASSLAQYATNEKLFF
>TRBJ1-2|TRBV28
CASSYGQGRYGYTF
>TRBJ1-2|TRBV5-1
CASSLNTGQGGLIGYGYTF
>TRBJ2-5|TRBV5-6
CASSSPGLGVKETQYF
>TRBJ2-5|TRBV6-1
CAIRQGRESETQYF
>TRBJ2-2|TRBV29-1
CSVDRGTGELFF
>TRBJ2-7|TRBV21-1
CASSPSTYSGPRSYEQYF
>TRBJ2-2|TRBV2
CASSLTAGELFF
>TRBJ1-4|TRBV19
CASRWGGATNEKLFF
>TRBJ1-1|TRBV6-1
CASSILSSLNTEAFF
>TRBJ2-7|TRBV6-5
CASSSSLAGGPYEQYF
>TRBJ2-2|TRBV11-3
CASSLSGRPGELFF
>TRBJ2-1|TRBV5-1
CASSLGARENEQFF
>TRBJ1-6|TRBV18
CASSPPGTGFNSPLHF
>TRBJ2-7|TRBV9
CASSVGTSGRRNSYEQYF
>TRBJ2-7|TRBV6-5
CASKQQGASYEQYF
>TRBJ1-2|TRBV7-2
CASSLGVRVGGYTF
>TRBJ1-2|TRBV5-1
CASAPGAGYTF
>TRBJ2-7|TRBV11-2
CASSLVALAYEQYF
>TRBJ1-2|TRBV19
CASSRGGRGYTF
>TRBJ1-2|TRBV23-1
CARGQGRPGYTF
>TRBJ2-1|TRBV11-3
CASSSQREGTYNEQFF
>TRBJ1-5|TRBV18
CASSPRDSNQPQHF
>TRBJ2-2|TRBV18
CASSQSGTNSGELFF
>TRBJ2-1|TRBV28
CASSLGSGRRYNEQFF
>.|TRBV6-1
CASSEAQGVSYEQYF
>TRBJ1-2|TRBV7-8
CASSLRDSSGYTF
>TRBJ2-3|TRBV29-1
CSGGGTSRASTDTQYF
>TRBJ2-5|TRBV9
CASSVTGGPGETQYF
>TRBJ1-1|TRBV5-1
CASSLLGLEAFF
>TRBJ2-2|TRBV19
CASSLKRQGVRIGELFF
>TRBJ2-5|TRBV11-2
CASSQTGGQETQYF
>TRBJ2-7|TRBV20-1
CSASPTYEQYF
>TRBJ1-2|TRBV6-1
CASSEKLYGYTF
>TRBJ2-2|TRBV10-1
CASSKGGPGTGELFF
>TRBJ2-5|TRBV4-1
CASSSRDILLQETQYF